This is a list of T cell receptor beta chains from one sample in a study of blood T cells in healthy people across ages. Using its own MiXCR run on the 5' RACE reads, TCRdb lists one record per CDR3 protein. The table includes hundreds of thousands of distinct CDR3 sequences, more than 40% detected once. The specimen sequenced was blood. The receptors originated from a man in his fifties or sixties in good health. CDR3s include the opening cysteine and the closing phenylalanine or tryptophan. A D gene is named only where the DNA matches it firmly. Not all rows give a size; the values are once, few, many and, for expanded clones, a class.

>.|14|.|TRBJ2-7|TRBV6-2/TRBV6-3
CASRTFKGAYEQYF
TGTGCCAGCAGAACTTTCAAAGGGGCCTACGAGCAGTACTTC
>TRBD2|14|many|TRBJ2-5|TRBV4-3
CASSQDRRGETQYF
TGTGCCAGCAGCCAAGACCGGCGGGGGGAGACCCAGTACTTC
>.|15|few|TRBJ1-4|TRBV20-1
CSARDTTINNEKLFF
TGCAGTGCTAGAGATACAACAATTAATAATGAAAAACTGTTTTTT
>.|17|.|TRBJ2-1|TRBV20-1
CSAKVAGRGGPGNEQFF
TGCAGTGCTAAGGTAGCTGGGAGAGGGGGTCCAGGCAATGAGCAGTTCTTC
>TRBD1|15|.|TRBJ1-1|TRBV28
CASSLFPLDRGTAFF
TGTGCCAGCAGTTTATTCCCCCTAGACAGGGGAACAGCTTTCTTT
>TRBD1|16|.|TRBJ2-5|TRBV6-5
CASSYSTGQGGGTQYF
TGTGCCAGCAGTTACTCTACCGGACAGGGAGGAGGGACCCAGTACTTC
>.|13|.|TRBJ2-7|TRBV7-2
CASSLYRNNEQYF
TGTGCCAGCAGCTTATACAGAAACAATGAGCAGTACTTC
>.|13|many|TRBJ2-2|TRBV9
CASSVDGAGELFF
TGTGCCAGCAGCGTAGACGGGGCCGGGGAGCTGTTTTTT
>.|14|.|TRBJ2-5|TRBV20-1
CSVLARTGQETPYF
TGCAGTGTTCTAGCGAGGACTGGCCAAGAGACCCCGTACTTC
>TRBD2|16|.|TRBJ2-3|TRBV7-2
CASSLVLAGSTDTQYF
TGTGCCAGCAGCTTAGTATTAGCGGGGAGCACAGATACGCAGTATTTT
>.|14|.|TRBJ1-1|TRBV12-3/TRBV12-4
CASRKDSVNTEAFF
TGTGCCAGCAGAAAGGACAGCGTGAACACTGAAGCTTTCTTT
>.|15|.|TRBJ1-6|TRBV20-1
CSALNGLIYNSPLHF
TGCAGTGCCCTAAACGGGCTGATCTATAATTCACCCCTCCACTTT
>.|15|.|TRBJ2-3|TRBV9
CASSVDTTVTDTQYF
TGTGCCAGCAGCGTAGATACGACTGTCACAGATACGCAGTATTTT